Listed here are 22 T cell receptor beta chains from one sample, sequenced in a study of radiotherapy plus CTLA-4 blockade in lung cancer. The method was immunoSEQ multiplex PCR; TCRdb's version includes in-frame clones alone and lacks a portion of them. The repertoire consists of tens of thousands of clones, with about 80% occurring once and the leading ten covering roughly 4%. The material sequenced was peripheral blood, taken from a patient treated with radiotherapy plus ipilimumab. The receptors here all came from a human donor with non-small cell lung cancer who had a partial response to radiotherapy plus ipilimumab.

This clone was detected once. For the CDR3, the DNA is TGTGCCAGCAGCCCTCGGACAGGGGGGGGGTATGGCTACACCTTC. Its translation: CASSPRTGGGYGYTF. The genes are TRBV4-2 and TRBJ1-2; 10 nucleotides agree with TRBD1. V gave up 4 bases and J gave up 5 bases; unmatched junction bases: 7. CDR3 length: 15 residues. CDR1 and CDR2 (germline): LGHNA, YNFKEQ.

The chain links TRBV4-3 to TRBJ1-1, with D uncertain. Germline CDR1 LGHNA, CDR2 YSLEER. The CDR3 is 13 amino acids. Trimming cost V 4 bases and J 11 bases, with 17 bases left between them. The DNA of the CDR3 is TGCGCCAGCAGCCCAAGTACCGGAGTAAAGGCTTTCTTT. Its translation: CASSPSTGVKAFF.

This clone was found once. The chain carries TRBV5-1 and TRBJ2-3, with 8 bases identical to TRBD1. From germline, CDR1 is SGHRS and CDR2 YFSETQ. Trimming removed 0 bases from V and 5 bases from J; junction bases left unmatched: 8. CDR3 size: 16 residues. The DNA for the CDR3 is TGCGCCAGCAGCTTGGAAGCAGGGGGCCGTGGAGATACGCAGTATTTT. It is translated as CASSLEAGGRGDTQYF.

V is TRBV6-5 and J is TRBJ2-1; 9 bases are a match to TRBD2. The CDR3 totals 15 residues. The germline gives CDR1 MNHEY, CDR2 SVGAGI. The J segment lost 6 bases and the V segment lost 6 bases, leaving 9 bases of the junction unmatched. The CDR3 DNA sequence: TGTGCCAGCAGCCTCCTAGCGGGGAATCGCAATGAGCAGTTCTTC. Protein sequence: CASSLLAGNRNEQFF.

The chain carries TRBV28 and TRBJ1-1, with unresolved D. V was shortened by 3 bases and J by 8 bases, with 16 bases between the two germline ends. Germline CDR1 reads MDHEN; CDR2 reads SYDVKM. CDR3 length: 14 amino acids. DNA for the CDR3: TGTGCCAGCAGTTTTCAAGACGAGACTCAAGAAGCTTTCTTT. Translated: CASSFQDETQEAFF.

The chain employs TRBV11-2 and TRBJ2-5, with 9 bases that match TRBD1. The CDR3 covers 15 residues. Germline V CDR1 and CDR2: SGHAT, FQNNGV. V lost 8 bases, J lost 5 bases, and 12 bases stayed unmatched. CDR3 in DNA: TGTGCCAGCCAGTTTTCTACAGGGGGCGTTGAGACCCAGTACTTC. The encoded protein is CASQFSTGGVETQYF.

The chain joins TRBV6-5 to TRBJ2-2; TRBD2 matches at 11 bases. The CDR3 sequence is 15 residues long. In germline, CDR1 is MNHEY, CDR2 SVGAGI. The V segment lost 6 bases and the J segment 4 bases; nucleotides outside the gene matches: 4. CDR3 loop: CASRRTSGSTGELFF. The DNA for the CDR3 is TGTGCCAGCAGGAGGACTAGCGGGTCCACCGGGGAGCTGTTTTTT.

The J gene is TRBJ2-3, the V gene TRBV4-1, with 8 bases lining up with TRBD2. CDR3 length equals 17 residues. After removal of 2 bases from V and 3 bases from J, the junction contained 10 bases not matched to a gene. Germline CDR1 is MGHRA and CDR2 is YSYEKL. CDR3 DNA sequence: TGCGCCAGCAGCCAAAGCCCCCACTCGGGGGGGACAGATACGCAGTATTTT. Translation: CASSQSPHSGGTDTQYF.

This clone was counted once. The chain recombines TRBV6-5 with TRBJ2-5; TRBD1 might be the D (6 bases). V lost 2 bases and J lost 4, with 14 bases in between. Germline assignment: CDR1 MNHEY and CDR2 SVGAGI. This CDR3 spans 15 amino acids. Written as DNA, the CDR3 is TGTGCCAGCAGTTACGTCACAGGGTTAGGAGAGACCCAGTACTTC. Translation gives CASSYVTGLGETQYF.

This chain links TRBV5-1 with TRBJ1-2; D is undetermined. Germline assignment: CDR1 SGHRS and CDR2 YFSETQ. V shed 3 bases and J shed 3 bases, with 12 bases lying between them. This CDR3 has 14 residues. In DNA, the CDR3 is TGCGCCAGCAGCTCACGGGAGGACGACTATGGCTACACCTTC. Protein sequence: CASSSREDDYGYTF.

CDR3 amino acids: CASTLGGYYGYTF. CDR3 bases: TGTGCCAGCACCCTGGGAGGCTACTATGGCTACACCTTC. The V gene is TRBV28, the J gene TRBJ1-2; D gene unclear. The V end was cut by 7 bases, the J end by 3 bases, with 12 bases between. The V gene's germline CDR1 is MDHEN and CDR2 SYDVKM. The CDR3 contains 13 residues.

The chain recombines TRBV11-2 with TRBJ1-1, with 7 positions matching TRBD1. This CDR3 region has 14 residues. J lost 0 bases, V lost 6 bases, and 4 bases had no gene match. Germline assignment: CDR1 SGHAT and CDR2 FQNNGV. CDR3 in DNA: TGTGCCAGCAGAACGACAGGGCTGAACACTGAAGCTTTCTTT. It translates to CASRTTGLNTEAFF.

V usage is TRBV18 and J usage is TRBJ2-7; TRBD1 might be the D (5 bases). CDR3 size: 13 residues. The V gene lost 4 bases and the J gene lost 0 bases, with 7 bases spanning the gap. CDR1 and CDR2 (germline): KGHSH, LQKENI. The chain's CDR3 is CASSQDTSYEQYF. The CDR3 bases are TGTGCCAGCTCACAGGACACCTCCTACGAGCAGTACTTC.

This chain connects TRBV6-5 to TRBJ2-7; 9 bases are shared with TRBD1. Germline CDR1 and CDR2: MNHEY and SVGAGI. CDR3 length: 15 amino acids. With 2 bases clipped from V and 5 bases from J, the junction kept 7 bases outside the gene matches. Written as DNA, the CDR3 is TGTGCCAGCAGTTACGCAGGGACAGGGATCAACGAGCAGTACTTC. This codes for CASSYAGTGINEQYF.

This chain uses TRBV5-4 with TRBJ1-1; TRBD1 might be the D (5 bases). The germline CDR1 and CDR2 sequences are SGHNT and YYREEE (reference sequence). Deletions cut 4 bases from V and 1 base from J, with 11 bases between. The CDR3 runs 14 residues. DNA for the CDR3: TGTGCCAGCAGCAATCAGGGTGGGAACACTGAAGCTTTCTTT. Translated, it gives CASSNQGGNTEAFF. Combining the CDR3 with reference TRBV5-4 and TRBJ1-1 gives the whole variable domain ETGVTQSPTHLIKTRGQQVTLRCSSQSGHNTVSWYQQALGQGPQFIFQYYREEENGRGNFPPRFSGLQFPNYSSELNVNALELDDSALYLCASSNQGGNTEAFFGQGTRLTVV.

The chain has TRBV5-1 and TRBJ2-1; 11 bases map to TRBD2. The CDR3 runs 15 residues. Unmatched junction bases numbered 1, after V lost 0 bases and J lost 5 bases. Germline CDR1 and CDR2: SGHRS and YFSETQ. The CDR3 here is CASSLVAGGDNEQFF. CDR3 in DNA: TGCGCCAGCAGCTTGGTAGCGGGGGGGGACAATGAGCAGTTCTTC.

The CDR3 loop reads CASSLDGGNQPQHF. In DNA, the CDR3 is TGTGCCAGCAGCCTGGACGGGGGCAATCAGCCCCAGCATTTT. This chain uses TRBV9 with TRBJ1-5; D is ambiguous. V was pared by 4 bases and J by 2 bases, with 10 bases between. Germline V gene data show CDR1 as SGDLS and CDR2 as YYNGEE. This CDR3 region has 14 residues.

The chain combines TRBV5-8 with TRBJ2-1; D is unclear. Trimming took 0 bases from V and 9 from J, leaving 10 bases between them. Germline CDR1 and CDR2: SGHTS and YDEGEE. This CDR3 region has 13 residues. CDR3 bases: TGTGCCAGCAGCTTGGGATCAGGAATTGAGCAGTTCTTC. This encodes CASSLGSGIEQFF.

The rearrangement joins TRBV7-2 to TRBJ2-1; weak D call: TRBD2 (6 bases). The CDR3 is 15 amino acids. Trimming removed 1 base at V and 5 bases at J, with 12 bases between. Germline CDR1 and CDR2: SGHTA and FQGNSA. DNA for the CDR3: TGTGCCAGCAGCTTAGGACTAGTCACCCACAATGAGCAGTTCTTC. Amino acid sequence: CASSLGLVTHNEQFF.

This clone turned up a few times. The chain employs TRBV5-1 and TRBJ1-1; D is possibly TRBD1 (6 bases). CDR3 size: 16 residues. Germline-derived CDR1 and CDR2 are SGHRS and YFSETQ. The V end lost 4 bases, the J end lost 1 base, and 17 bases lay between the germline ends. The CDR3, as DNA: TGCGCCAGCAGCGGGGGCCGTCCTCGGGGGAACACTGAAGCTTTCTTT. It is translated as CASSGGRPRGNTEAFF.

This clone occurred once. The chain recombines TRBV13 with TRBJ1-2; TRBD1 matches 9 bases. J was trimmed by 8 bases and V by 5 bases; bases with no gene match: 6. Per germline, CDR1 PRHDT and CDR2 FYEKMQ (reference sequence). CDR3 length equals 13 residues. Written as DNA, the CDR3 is TGTGCCAGCAGCGGGGACAGGGCGGTAGGCTACACCTTC. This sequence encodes CASSGDRAVGYTF.

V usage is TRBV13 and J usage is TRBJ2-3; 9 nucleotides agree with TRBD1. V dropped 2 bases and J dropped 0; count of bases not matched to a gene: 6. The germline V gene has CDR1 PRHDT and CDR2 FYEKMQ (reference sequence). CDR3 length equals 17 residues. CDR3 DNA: TGTGCCAGCAGCTTACGGCGTGGGACAGGGAGCACAGATACGCAGTATTTT. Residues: CASSLRRGTGSTDTQYF.